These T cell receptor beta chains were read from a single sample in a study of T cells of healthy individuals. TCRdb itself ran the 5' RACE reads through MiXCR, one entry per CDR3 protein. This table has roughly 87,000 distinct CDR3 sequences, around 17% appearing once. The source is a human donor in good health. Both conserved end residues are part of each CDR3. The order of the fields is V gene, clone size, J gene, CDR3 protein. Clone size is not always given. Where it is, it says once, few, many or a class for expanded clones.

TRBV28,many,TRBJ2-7,CASSFSTGEQYF
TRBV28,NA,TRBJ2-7,CASRLDRRGSYEQYF
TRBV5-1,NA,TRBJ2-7,CASSLVGQGADEQYF
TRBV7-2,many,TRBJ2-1,CASSSSAGDSYNEQFF
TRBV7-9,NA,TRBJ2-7,CASSLRPGVYEQYF
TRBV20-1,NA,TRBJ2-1,CSATVASGRVGEQFF
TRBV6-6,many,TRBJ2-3,CASSYYSTDTQYF
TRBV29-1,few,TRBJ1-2,CSAWDNYGYTF
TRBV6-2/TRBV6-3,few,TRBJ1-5,CASSYRDLNQPQHF
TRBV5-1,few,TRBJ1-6,CASSYGDWGYNSPLHF
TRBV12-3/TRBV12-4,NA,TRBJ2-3,CASSSISARTDTQYF
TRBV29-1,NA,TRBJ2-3,CSVVAGADTQYF
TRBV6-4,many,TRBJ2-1,CASSDSAGRDEQFF
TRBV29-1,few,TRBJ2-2,CSVEKATGELFF
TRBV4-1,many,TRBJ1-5,CASSQVLQGFQPQHF
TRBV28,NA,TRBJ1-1,CASSGTPNTEAFF
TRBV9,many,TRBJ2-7,CASSRRQGGEQYF
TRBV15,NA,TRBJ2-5,CATSREGGGKTQYF
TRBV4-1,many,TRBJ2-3,CASSPTRGGPDTQYF
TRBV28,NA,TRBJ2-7,CASTRLAGGYEQYF
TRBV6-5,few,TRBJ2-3,CATGPTASTDTQYF
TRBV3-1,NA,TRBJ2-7,CASSPGGNEQYF
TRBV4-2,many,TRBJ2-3,CASSQEGSGELSTDTQYF
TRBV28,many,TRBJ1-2,CASGRWNYGYTF
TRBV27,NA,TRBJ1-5,CASSSYLSSGGSNQPQHF
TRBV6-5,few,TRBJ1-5,CASSGTASNQPQHF
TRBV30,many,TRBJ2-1,CAWSKYNEQFF
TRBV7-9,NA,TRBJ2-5,CASSLSAGGFEETQYF
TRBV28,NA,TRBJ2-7,CASSEGRGLRSYEQYF
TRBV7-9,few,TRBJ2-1,CASVPRIGYNEQFF
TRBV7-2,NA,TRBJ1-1,CASSLEAGGTEAFF
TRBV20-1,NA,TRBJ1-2,CSARDTIWHDGYTF
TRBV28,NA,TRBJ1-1,CASSPGFNTEAFF
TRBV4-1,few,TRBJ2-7,CASSQAGQSYEQYF
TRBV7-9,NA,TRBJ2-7,CASSPETGEEQYF
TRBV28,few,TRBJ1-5,CASSLKGQPQHF
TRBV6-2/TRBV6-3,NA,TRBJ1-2,CASSTGQNYGYTF
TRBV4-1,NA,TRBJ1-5,CASSLGTGSNQPQHF
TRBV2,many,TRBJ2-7,CASRGTALEYEQYF
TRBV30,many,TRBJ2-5,CAWSVGELAGEETQYF
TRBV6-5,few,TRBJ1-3,CASTGRGIGNTIYF
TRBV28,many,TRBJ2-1,CASSLGQGLYNEQFF
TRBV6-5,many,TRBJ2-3,CASSYVNSPDTQYF
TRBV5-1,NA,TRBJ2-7,CASSPVWGSEQYF
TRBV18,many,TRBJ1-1,CASSPPNDRGTEAFF
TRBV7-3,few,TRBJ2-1,CASSSRGLQFF
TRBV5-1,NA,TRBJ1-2,CASSRDASYGYTF
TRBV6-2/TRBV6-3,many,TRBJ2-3,CASSPGLVTDTQYF
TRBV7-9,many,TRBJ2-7,CASSLEVAGLHYEQYF
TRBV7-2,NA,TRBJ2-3,CASSQNQGSTDTQYF
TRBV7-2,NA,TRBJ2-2,CASSLSSAGYTGELFF
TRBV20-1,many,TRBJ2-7,CRPQTEGHEQYF
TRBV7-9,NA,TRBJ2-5,CATKGLALETQYF
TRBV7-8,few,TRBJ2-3,CASSLSPTSGSAIDTQYF
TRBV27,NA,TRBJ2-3,CASSRSLTSGRSADTQYF
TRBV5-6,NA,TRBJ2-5,CASSFYICSGQDQETQYF
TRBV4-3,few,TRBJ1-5,CASSQDRQGGQPQHF
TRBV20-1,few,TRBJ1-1,CSARDPRQGIDAEAFF